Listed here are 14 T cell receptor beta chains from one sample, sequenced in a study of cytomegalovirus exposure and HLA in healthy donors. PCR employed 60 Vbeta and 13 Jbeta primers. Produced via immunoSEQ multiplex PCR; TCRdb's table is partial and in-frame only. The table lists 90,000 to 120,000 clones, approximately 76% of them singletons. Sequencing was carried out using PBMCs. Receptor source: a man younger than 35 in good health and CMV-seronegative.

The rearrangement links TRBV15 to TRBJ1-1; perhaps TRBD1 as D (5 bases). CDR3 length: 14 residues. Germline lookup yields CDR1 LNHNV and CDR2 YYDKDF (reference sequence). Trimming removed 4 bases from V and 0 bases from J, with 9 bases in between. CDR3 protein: CATSKGGVNTEAFF. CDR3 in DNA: TGTGCCACCAGCAAGGGAGGGGTGAACACTGAAGCTTTCTTT.

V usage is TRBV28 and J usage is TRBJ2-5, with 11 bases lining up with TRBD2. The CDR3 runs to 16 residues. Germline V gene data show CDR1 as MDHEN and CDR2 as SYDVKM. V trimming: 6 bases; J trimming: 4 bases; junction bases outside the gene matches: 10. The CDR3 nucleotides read TGTGCCAGCAGCTCCCTTAGCGGGGGGGCCGGAGAGACCCAGTACTTC. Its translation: CASSSLSGGAGETQYF.

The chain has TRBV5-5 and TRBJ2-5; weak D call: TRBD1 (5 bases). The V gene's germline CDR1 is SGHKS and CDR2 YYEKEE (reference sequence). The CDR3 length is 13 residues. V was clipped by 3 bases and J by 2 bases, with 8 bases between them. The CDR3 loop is CASSSWTQETQYF. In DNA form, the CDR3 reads TGTGCCAGCAGCTCGTGGACACAAGAGACCCAGTACTTC. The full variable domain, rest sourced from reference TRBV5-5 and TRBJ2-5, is DAGVTQSPTHLIKTRGQQVTLRCSPISGHKSVSWYQQVLGQGPQFIFQYYEKEERGRGNFPDRFSARQFPNYSSELNVNALLLGDSALYLCASSSWTQETQYFGPGTRLLVL.

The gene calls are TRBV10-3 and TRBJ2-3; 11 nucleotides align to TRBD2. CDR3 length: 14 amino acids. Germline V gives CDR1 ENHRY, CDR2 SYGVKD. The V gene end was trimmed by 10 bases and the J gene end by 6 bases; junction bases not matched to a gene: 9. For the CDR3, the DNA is TGTGCCAGTCTAGCGGGGGGTACTGGGGATACGCAGTATTTT. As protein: CASLAGGTGDTQYF.

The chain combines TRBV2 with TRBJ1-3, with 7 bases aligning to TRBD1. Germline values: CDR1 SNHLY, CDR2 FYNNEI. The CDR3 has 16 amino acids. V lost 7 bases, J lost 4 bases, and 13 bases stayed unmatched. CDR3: CASISGGATFGNTIYF. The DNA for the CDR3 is TGTGCCAGCATCTCAGGGGGAGCCACCTTCGGAAACACCATATATTTT. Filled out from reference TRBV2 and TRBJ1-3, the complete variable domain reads EPEVTQTPSHQVTQMGQEVILRCVPISNHLYFYWYRQILGQKVEFLVSFYNNEISEKSEIFDDQFSVERPDGSNFTLKIRSTKLEDSAMYFCASISGGATFGNTIYFGEGSWLTVV.

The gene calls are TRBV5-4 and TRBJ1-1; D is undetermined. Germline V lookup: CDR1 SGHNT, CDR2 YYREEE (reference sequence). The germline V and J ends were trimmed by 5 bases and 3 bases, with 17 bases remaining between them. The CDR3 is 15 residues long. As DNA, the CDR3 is TGTGCCAGCAGAAGGACCGGACGGGGAGACACTGAAGCTTTCTTT. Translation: CASRRTGRGDTEAFF.

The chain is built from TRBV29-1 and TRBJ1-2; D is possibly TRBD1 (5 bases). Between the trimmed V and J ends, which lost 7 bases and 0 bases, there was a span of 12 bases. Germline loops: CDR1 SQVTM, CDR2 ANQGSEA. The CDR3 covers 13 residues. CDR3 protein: CSGGDGTNYGYTF. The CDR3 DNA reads TGCAGCGGGGGGGACGGAACTAACTATGGCTACACCTTC.

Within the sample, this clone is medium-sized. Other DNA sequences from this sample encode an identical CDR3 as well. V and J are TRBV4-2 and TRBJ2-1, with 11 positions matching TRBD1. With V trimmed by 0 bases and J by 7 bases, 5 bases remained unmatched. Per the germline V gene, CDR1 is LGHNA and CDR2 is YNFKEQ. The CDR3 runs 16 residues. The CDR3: CASSQEEGQGDNEQFF. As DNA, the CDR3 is TGTGCCAGCAGCCAAGAAGAGGGACAGGGGGATAATGAGCAGTTCTTC.

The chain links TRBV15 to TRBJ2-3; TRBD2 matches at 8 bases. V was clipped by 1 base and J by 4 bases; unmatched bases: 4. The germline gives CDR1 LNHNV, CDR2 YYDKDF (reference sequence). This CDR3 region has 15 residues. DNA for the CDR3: TGTGCCACCAGCAGAGCGGGGGGGCCATCAGATACGCAGTATTTT. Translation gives CATSRAGGPSDTQYF.

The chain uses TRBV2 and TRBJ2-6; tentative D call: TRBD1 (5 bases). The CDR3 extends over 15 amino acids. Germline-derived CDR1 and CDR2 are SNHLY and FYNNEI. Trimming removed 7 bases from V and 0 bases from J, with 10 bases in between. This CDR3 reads CASNRQPSGANVLTF. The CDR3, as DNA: TGTGCCAGCAACCGACAGCCCTCTGGGGCCAACGTCCTGACTTTC.

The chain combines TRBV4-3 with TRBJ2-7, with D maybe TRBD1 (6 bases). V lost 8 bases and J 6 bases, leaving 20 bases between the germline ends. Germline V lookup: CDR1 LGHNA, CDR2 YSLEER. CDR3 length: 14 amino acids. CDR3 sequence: CASSLDRLNTEQYF. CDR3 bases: TGCGCCAGCTCGCTCGACAGGTTAAATACCGAGCAGTACTTC.

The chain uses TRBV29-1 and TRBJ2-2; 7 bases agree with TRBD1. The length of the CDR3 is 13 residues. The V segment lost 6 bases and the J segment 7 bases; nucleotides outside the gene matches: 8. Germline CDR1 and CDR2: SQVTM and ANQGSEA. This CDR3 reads CSVSKGAIGELFF. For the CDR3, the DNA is TGCAGCGTGAGCAAGGGGGCTATCGGGGAGCTGTTTTTT.

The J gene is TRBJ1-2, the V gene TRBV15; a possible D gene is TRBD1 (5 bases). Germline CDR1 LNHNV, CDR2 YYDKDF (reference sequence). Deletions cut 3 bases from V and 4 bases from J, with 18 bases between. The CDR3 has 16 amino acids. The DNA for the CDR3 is TGTGCCACCAGCAGGGTGGTGGGCAGGGCCGCCTATGGCTACACCTTC. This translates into CATSRVVGRAAYGYTF.

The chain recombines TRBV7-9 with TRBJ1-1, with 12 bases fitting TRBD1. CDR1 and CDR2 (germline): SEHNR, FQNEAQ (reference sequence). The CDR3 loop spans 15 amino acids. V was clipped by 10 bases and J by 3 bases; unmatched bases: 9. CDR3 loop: CAIFPGQGAYTEAFF. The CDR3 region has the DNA TGTGCCATCTTCCCGGGACAGGGGGCCTACACTGAAGCTTTCTTT.